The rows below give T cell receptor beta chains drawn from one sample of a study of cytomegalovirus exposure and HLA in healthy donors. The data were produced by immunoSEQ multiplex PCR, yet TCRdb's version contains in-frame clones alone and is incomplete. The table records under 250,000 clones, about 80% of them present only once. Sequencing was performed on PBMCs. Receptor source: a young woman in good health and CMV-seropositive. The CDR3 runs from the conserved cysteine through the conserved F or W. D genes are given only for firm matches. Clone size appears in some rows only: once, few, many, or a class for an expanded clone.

CDR3 protein: CASSYRGDQPQHF
CDR3 DNA: TGTGCCAGCAGCTACAGGGGGGATCAGCCCCAGCATTTT
clone size: few
J gene: TRBJ1-5
V gene: TRBV7-2
D gene: TRBD1

CDR3 protein: CASSQEDQPQHF
CDR3 DNA: TGTGCCAGCAGCCAAGAGGATCAGCCCCAGCATTTT
clone size: -
J gene: TRBJ1-5
V gene: TRBV5-4
D gene: -

CDR3 protein: CSVEDRGTGPLGGNTIYF
CDR3 DNA: TGCAGCGTTGAAGATCGGGGGACAGGGCCCCTCGGTGGAAACACCATATATTTT
clone size: few
J gene: TRBJ1-3
V gene: TRBV29-1
D gene: TRBD1

CDR3 protein: CATSRGEVGSSYEQYF
CDR3 DNA: TGTGCCACCAGCAGAGGCGAGGTCGGGAGCTCCTACGAGCAGTACTTC
clone size: -
J gene: TRBJ2-7
V gene: TRBV15
D gene: -

CDR3 protein: CASSIEGGERYEQYF
CDR3 DNA: TGTGCCAGTAGTATTGAGGGCGGAGAACGGTACGAGCAGTACTTC
clone size: -
J gene: TRBJ2-7
V gene: TRBV19
D gene: -

CDR3 protein: CASSQAGTRGTDTQYF
CDR3 DNA: TGTGCCAGCAGCCAGGCCGGGACTCGAGGCACAGATACGCAGTATTTT
clone size: -
J gene: TRBJ2-3
V gene: TRBV4-2
D gene: -

CDR3 protein: CAWSVGDRGNEKLFF
CDR3 DNA: TGTGCCTGGTCTGTAGGGGACAGGGGTAATGAAAAACTGTTTTTT
clone size: once
J gene: TRBJ1-4
V gene: TRBV30
D gene: TRBD1

CDR3 protein: CASSPRTGGGQNEQYF
CDR3 DNA: TGTGCCAGCAGCCCGAGGACAGGGGGCGGTCAGAACGAGCAGTACTTC
clone size: -
J gene: TRBJ2-7
V gene: TRBV7-8
D gene: TRBD1

CDR3 protein: CASRRQGALGYTF
CDR3 DNA: TGTGCCAGCCGCCGACAGGGGGCCTTGGGCTACACCTTC
clone size: -
J gene: TRBJ1-2
V gene: TRBV6-5
D gene: TRBD1

CDR3 protein: CASSLHGSGGQFF
CDR3 DNA: TGTGCCAGCAGTTTACACGGGAGTGGCGGTCAGTTCTTC
clone size: -
J gene: TRBJ2-1
V gene: TRBV27
D gene: -

CDR3 protein: CASSLLAGVDEQYF
CDR3 DNA: TGTGCCAGCAGTTTACTAGCGGGAGTGGACGAGCAGTACTTC
clone size: -
J gene: TRBJ2-7
V gene: TRBV27
D gene: TRBD2

CDR3 protein: CASSPRQVATNEKLFF
CDR3 DNA: TGTGCCAGTAGTCCAAGACAGGTTGCAACTAATGAAAAACTGTTTTTT
clone size: -
J gene: TRBJ1-4
V gene: TRBV19
D gene: -

CDR3 protein: CASSLLAGGRRALGWEETQYF
CDR3 DNA: TGCGCCAGCAGCCTTCTAGCGGGAGGGCGCCGGGCATTGGGTTGGGAAGAGACCCAGTACTTC
clone size: -
J gene: TRBJ2-5
V gene: TRBV4-1
D gene: TRBD2

CDR3 protein: CASSPRTSGRTYNEQFF
CDR3 DNA: TGCGCCAGCAGCCCCAGGACTAGCGGGAGAACCTACAATGAGCAGTTCTTC
clone size: -
J gene: TRBJ2-1
V gene: TRBV4-3
D gene: TRBD2

CDR3 protein: CASSGPGLNSYEQYF
CDR3 DNA: TGTGCCAGCAGCGGACCGGGACTGAACTCCTACGAGCAGTACTTC
clone size: -
J gene: TRBJ2-7
V gene: TRBV7-9
D gene: -

CDR3 protein: CASSMTENYGYTF
CDR3 DNA: TGTGCCAGCAGTATGACAGAAAACTATGGCTACACCTTC
clone size: -
J gene: TRBJ1-2
V gene: TRBV27
D gene: -

CDR3 protein: CASSRNGLGELFF
CDR3 DNA: TGCGCCAGCAGCCGGAACGGGTTAGGGGAGCTGTTTTTT
clone size: -
J gene: TRBJ2-2
V gene: TRBV4-1
D gene: -

CDR3 protein: CATSRAGGGEYNEQFF
CDR3 DNA: TGTGCCACCAGCAGAGCCGGGGGGGGCGAGTACAATGAGCAGTTCTTC
clone size: -
J gene: TRBJ2-1
V gene: TRBV15
D gene: TRBD2

CDR3 protein: CSARWGVEQFF
CDR3 DNA: TGCAGTGCTAGGTGGGGCGTTGAGCAGTTCTTC
clone size: -
J gene: TRBJ2-1
V gene: TRBV20-1
D gene: -

CDR3 protein: CASSFISGGYEKLFF
CDR3 DNA: TGTGCCAGCAGTTTCATCTCCGGGGGGTATGAAAAACTGTTTTTT
clone size: -
J gene: TRBJ1-4
V gene: TRBV27
D gene: -

CDR3 protein: CASSQDPAIPLEQYF
CDR3 DNA: TGCGCCAGCAGCCAAGACCCAGCGATTCCCCTAGAGCAGTACTTC
clone size: once
J gene: TRBJ2-7
V gene: TRBV4-3
D gene: -

CDR3 protein: CAIRTHSGGAPGELFF
CDR3 DNA: TGTGCCATCAGGACCCATAGCGGGGGGGCGCCCGGGGAGCTGTTTTTT
clone size: -
J gene: TRBJ2-2
V gene: TRBV10-3
D gene: TRBD2

CDR3 protein: CAWSVRQNQPQHF
CDR3 DNA: TGTGCCTGGAGTGTTCGCCAGAATCAGCCCCAGCATTTT
clone size: -
J gene: TRBJ1-5
V gene: TRBV30
D gene: -

CDR3 protein: CASSPGLAGFRVETQYF
CDR3 DNA: TGCGCCAGCAGCCCGGGACTAGCGGGGTTCCGTGTCGAGACCCAGTACTTC
clone size: -
J gene: TRBJ2-5
V gene: TRBV10-1
D gene: TRBD2

CDR3 protein: CASSQTGQDNQPQHF
CDR3 DNA: TGCGCCAGCAGCCAAACCGGACAGGACAATCAGCCCCAGCATTTT
clone size: -
J gene: TRBJ1-5
V gene: TRBV4-1
D gene: TRBD1

CDR3 protein: CASQVGGATNEKLFF
CDR3 DNA: TGCGCCAGCCAAGTGGGGGGTGCAACTAATGAAAAACTGTTTTTT
clone size: -
J gene: TRBJ1-4
V gene: TRBV5-1
D gene: -

CDR3 protein: CASSPSGTSGSQYF
CDR3 DNA: TGTGCCAGCAGCCCATCCGGGACTAGCGGGTCCCAGTACTTC
clone size: -
J gene: TRBJ2-7
V gene: TRBV14
D gene: TRBD2

CDR3 protein: CSVDRGTDTQYF
CDR3 DNA: TGCAGCGTGGACAGGGGGACAGATACGCAGTATTTT
clone size: -
J gene: TRBJ2-3
V gene: TRBV29-1
D gene: TRBD1

CDR3 protein: CSVCRGFGETQYF
CDR3 DNA: TGCAGCGTTTGTCGGGGTTTTGGGGAGACCCAGTACTTC
clone size: -
J gene: TRBJ2-5
V gene: TRBV29-1
D gene: -

CDR3 protein: CASTSGGGNTDTQYF
CDR3 DNA: TGTGCCAGCACCTCAGGCGGCGGGAATACAGATACGCAGTATTTT
clone size: -
J gene: TRBJ2-3
V gene: TRBV6-5
D gene: -

CDR3 protein: CASSRDRDEKLFF
CDR3 DNA: TGTGCCAGCAGCCGGGACAGGGATGAGAAACTGTTTTTT
clone size: -
J gene: TRBJ1-4
V gene: TRBV5-4
D gene: TRBD1

CDR3 protein: CASSLGAGGYEQYF
CDR3 DNA: TGTGCCAGCAGTTTAGGTGCAGGGGGTTACGAGCAGTACTTC
clone size: -
J gene: TRBJ2-7
V gene: TRBV6-6
D gene: TRBD1

CDR3 protein: CASSQGLAGLNEQFF
CDR3 DNA: TGCGCCAGCAGCCAAGGACTAGCGGGGTTGAATGAGCAGTTCTTC
clone size: -
J gene: TRBJ2-1
V gene: TRBV4-3
D gene: TRBD2

CDR3 protein: CASSHRSSRYLRGTQYF
CDR3 DNA: TGTGCCAGCAGCCATAGGTCATCCCGGTACTTAAGGGGGACCCAGTACTTC
clone size: -
J gene: TRBJ2-5
V gene: TRBV5-6
D gene: -

CDR3 protein: CASSVGRDTGELFF
CDR3 DNA: TGTGCCAGCAGTGTCGGGCGGGACACCGGGGAGCTGTTTTTT
clone size: -
J gene: TRBJ2-2
V gene: TRBV2
D gene: -

CDR3 protein: CASSASVNEQFF
CDR3 DNA: TGTGCCAGCAGCGCTAGCGTTAATGAGCAGTTCTTC
clone size: -
J gene: TRBJ2-1
V gene: TRBV9
D gene: -

CDR3 protein: CASSYSLTGANVLTF
CDR3 DNA: TGTGCCAGCAGTTACTCGCTAACTGGGGCCAACGTCCTGACTTTC
clone size: -
J gene: TRBJ2-6
V gene: TRBV6-5
D gene: -

CDR3 protein: CASSRGQGIDMAGELFF
CDR3 DNA: TGCGCCAGCAGCCGGGGACAGGGAATCGACATGGCCGGGGAGCTGTTTTTT
clone size: few
J gene: TRBJ2-2
V gene: TRBV4-3
D gene: TRBD1

CDR3 protein: CASSGGGGATNEKLFF
CDR3 DNA: TGTGCCAGCAGTGGGGGGGGAGGGGCCACTAATGAAAAACTGTTTTTT
clone size: -
J gene: TRBJ1-4
V gene: TRBV2
D gene: -

CDR3 protein: CAWNQGASYEQYF
CDR3 DNA: TGTGCCTGGAACCAGGGGGCCTCCTACGAGCAGTACTTC
clone size: -
J gene: TRBJ2-7
V gene: TRBV30
D gene: TRBD1

CDR3 protein: CASSIPRTGGRYEQYF
CDR3 DNA: TGTGCCAGTAGTATCCCTCGGACAGGGGGTCGATACGAGCAGTACTTC
clone size: -
J gene: TRBJ2-7
V gene: TRBV19
D gene: TRBD1

CDR3 protein: CASSVVSGYQETQYF
CDR3 DNA: TGTGCCAGCAGCGTAGTATCAGGATACCAAGAGACCCAGTACTTC
clone size: -
J gene: TRBJ2-5
V gene: TRBV9
D gene: -

CDR3 protein: CASSLVRGRVGLEEKLFF
CDR3 DNA: TGTGCCAGCAGCTTGGTACGGGGAAGGGTTGGCCTTGAGGAAAAACTGTTTTTT
clone size: -
J gene: TRBJ1-4
V gene: TRBV7-6
D gene: -

CDR3 protein: CASSLMPASYETQYF
CDR3 DNA: TGCGCCAGCAGCCTCATGCCGGCTAGCTATGAGACCCAGTACTTC
clone size: -
J gene: TRBJ2-5
V gene: TRBV4-3
D gene: -

CDR3 protein: CASLSGTSVNNEQFF
CDR3 DNA: TGTGCCAGCCTATCTGGGACTAGCGTGAACAATGAGCAGTTCTTC
clone size: -
J gene: TRBJ2-1
V gene: TRBV7-8
D gene: TRBD2

CDR3 protein: CASSSRTRKGEQFF
CDR3 DNA: TGTGCCAGCAGCTCGAGGACTAGAAAGGGTGAGCAGTTCTTC
clone size: -
J gene: TRBJ2-1
V gene: TRBV7-2
D gene: TRBD2

CDR3 protein: CTSSLLGDRVSDGYTF
CDR3 DNA: TGCACCAGCAGCCTCCTAGGGGACAGGGTATCCGATGGCTACACCTTC
clone size: -
J gene: TRBJ1-2
V gene: TRBV1
D gene: -